The rows below give T cell receptor gamma chains drawn from one sample of a study of Vδ1+ human thymocytes. TCRdb re-processed the multiplex PCR reads via CATT. Of 36,000 or so gamma-chain clones listed, around 20% are singletons. The sample taken for sequencing was Vdelta1+ gamma-delta thymocytes from the thymus. The receptors derive from a girl less than two years old who had congenital heart surgery. Both conserved end residues are part of each CDR3. Only some rows state a clone size, as once, few, many or a class for expanded clones.

v_call: TRGV9
clone_size: once
j_call: TRGJ1/TRGJ2
cdr3_aa: CALWEVQFYYKKLF
cdr3_nt: TGTGCCTTGTGGGAGGTGCAATTTTATTATAAGAAACTCTTT

v_call: TRGV9
clone_size: NA
j_call: TRGJ1/TRGJ2
cdr3_aa: CALWEDVNRGGKKLF
cdr3_nt: TGTGCCTTGTGGGAGGACGTCAATCGGGGAGGGAAGAAACTCTTT

v_call: TRGV3
clone_size: NA
j_call: TRGJ1/TRGJ2
cdr3_aa: CATWDRSWGKKLF
cdr3_nt: TGTGCCACCTGGGACAGGTCATGGGGTAAGAAACTCTTT

v_call: TRGV2
clone_size: few
j_call: TRGJ1/TRGJ2
cdr3_aa: CATWDGPKNYYKKLF
cdr3_nt: TGTGCCACCTGGGACGGTCCCAAGAATTATTATAAGAAACTCTTT

v_call: TRGV9
clone_size: medium-sized
j_call: TRGJ1/TRGJ2
cdr3_aa: CALWEVEKLF
cdr3_nt: TGTGCCTTGTGGGAGGTGGAGAAACTCTTT

v_call: TRGV8
clone_size: few
j_call: TRGJ1/TRGJ2
cdr3_aa: CATWERPLYYKKLF
cdr3_nt: TGTGCCACCTGGGAACGGCCCCTTTATTATAAGAAACTCTTT

v_call: TRGV9
clone_size: NA
j_call: TRGJ1/TRGJ2
cdr3_aa: CALWRNYTGYYKKLF
cdr3_nt: TGTGCCTTGTGGAGAAATTACACGGGTTATTATAAGAAACTCTTT

v_call: TRGV4
clone_size: NA
j_call: TRGJP
cdr3_aa: CATWDGRELGKKIKVF
cdr3_nt: TGTGCCACCTGGGATGGGAGAGAGTTGGGCAAAAAAATCAAGGTATTT

v_call: TRGV9
clone_size: few
j_call: TRGJ1/TRGJ2
cdr3_aa: CAFLVYKKLF
cdr3_nt: TGTGCCTTCCTCGTTTATAAGAAACTCTTT

v_call: TRGV4
clone_size: NA
j_call: TRGJ1/TRGJ2
cdr3_aa: CATVDYKKLF
cdr3_nt: TGTGCCACCGTGGATTATAAGAAACTCTTT

v_call: TRGV5
clone_size: NA
j_call: TRGJ1/TRGJ2
cdr3_aa: CATWDRHPYKKLF
cdr3_nt: TGTGCCACCTGGGACAGGCACCCTTATAAGAAACTCTTT

v_call: TRGV4
clone_size: few
j_call: TRGJ1/TRGJ2
cdr3_aa: CATWDSPGKKLF
cdr3_nt: TGTGCCACCTGGGATTCGCCAGGTAAGAAACTCTTT

v_call: TRGV8
clone_size: NA
j_call: TRGJ1/TRGJ2
cdr3_aa: CATWDQREGYKKLF
cdr3_nt: TGTGCCACCTGGGACCAACGTGAGGGGTATAAGAAACTCTTT

v_call: TRGV3
clone_size: once
j_call: TRGJ1/TRGJ2
cdr3_aa: CATWDSQLIYYKKLF
cdr3_nt: TGTGCCACCTGGGACAGCCAACTTATCTATTATAAGAAACTCTTT

v_call: TRGV8
clone_size: few
j_call: TRGJ1/TRGJ2
cdr3_aa: CATWDRDPSYKKLF
cdr3_nt: TGTGCCACCTGGGATAGAGACCCTTCGTATAAGAAACTCTTT

v_call: TRGV9
clone_size: few
j_call: TRGJ1/TRGJ2
cdr3_aa: CALWEVLGQWVVYKKLF
cdr3_nt: TGTGCCTTGTGGGAGGTGCTCGGCCAATGGGTAGTGTATAAGAAACTCTTT

v_call: TRGV2
clone_size: NA
j_call: TRGJ1/TRGJ2
cdr3_aa: CATWDTFVARKLF
cdr3_nt: TGTGCCACCTGGGACACCTTCGTGGCGAGGAAACTCTTT

v_call: TRGV4
clone_size: few
j_call: TRGJ1/TRGJ2
cdr3_aa: CATWDGLVDYYKKLF
cdr3_nt: TGTGCCACCTGGGATGGGCTCGTGGACTATTATAAGAAACTCTTT